The sample holds a few counts of the clone carrying this T cell receptor beta chain. What it binds is unknown. Time point: persistent/refractory GD, antithyroid drugs over 5 years with positive TRAb. PBMCs were the source of the RNA used for TCR sequencing. One endocrinology department in Xi'an, China, was where patients came from. V lost 5 bases, J lost 3 bases, and 14 bases lay in between. The CDR3 consists of 15 residues. CDR1 and CDR2 from the germline V gene are SGHVS and FQNEAQ. These data come from a study of regulatory T cells in long-lasting Graves disease. Study-level points and caveats: Repertoires from persistent disease leaned toward TRBV28, TRBJ1-2 and TRBJ2-5. Sharing of public clonotypes was greater in persistent patients (2,741) than in new patients (roughly 1,000).

In building TCR beta libraries, iRepertoire HTBI primers were used together with Arm-PCR of CDR3 regions. Each CDR3 protein is one row after TCRdb ran MiXCR on the multiplex PCR reads. The table shows 600,000 to 850,000 distinct CDR3 sequences, with about 30% occurring only once. The TCR was taken from a female donor with Graves disease. Material: peripheral blood mononuclear cells (PBMCs), obtained when the disease was refractory, from a patient treated with antithyroid drugs. This chain uses TRBV7-8 with TRBJ1-5; D remains ambiguous. The CDR3: CASSENPGYNQPQHF. The DNA of the CDR3 is TGTGCCAGCAGCGAAAATCCAGGTTACAATCAGCCCCAGCATTTT.